Listed here is a single T cell receptor (beta chain). The sample originates from a study of shared clonotypes between healthy human individuals. The repertoire was sequenced with immunoSEQ multiplex PCR; TCRdb's copy has only in-frame clones and lacks some. The sample has some 600,000 clones; approximately 96% are singletons. The CDR3 spans 15 residues. V gave up 4 bases and J gave up 7 bases; unmatched junction bases: 7. Germline loops: CDR1 SGHTS, CDR2 YDEGEE. Positive CCR7 selection of CD45RO-negative cells yielded the naive CD8 cells, and terminally differentiated effector memory CD45RA+ cells were excluded.

This sequence joins TRBV5-8 and TRBJ1-4; 10 bases align to TRBD1. The receptor's source is a woman in her twenties or thirties in good health. Sequenced input: naive CD8+ T cells sorted from blood. This CDR3 is CASSPAGTGVEKLFF. Written as DNA, the CDR3 is TGTGCCAGCAGCCCTGCCGGGACAGGGGTTGAAAAACTGTTTTTT.